The T cell receptor beta chain described here comes from a study of T cell clones after liver transplantation (dated by TCRdb to 2018 to 2020). A note on the overall study: ITN030ST, the source of the samples, was a randomized trial that attempted immunosuppression withdrawal within 2 years of liver transplantation. Donor-reactive T cell clones were identified by TCRbeta sequencing following a pre-transplant mixed lymphocyte reaction and were subsequently tracked in post-transplant blood. Third party-reactive TCRbeta sequences were also identified from pre-transplant MLRs to serve as an antigen-independent comparator for donor-reactive sequences. Tolerance meant complete immunosuppression withdrawal for at least one year without liver enzymes rising beyond twice the upper limit of normal. Blood samples were collected pre-transplant, pre-randomization before withdrawal, and post-randomization after either full withdrawal or failed withdrawal. The study cohort included 8 liver transplant recipients, of whom 3 were classified as tolerant and 5 as non-tolerant. Three of the eight recipients were HCV-positive; the others were transplanted for non-autoimmune, non-viral indications. Until randomization at 12-24 months post-transplant, subjects were given standard immunosuppression, with no induction therapy. General findings and caveats noted by the study authors: The conclusions were preliminary, being limited by small, heterogeneous patient numbers and by non-standardized post-transplant time points. When repertoire turnover was taken into account, detection of donor-reactive sequences was significantly reduced in 7 of 8 subjects for CD4 and in 8 of 8 subjects for CD8. Low numbers of available donor cells limited the measurable donor-reactive repertoire in a couple of subjects. Because no allograft tissue specimens were available, donor-reactive T cells may have migrated into the graft instead of being deleted. In most of the 8 subjects, circulating donor-reactive CD4 TCRbeta sequences decreased significantly after transplant, regardless of tolerance or HCV status. The decline in donor-reactive sequences exceeded the decline in third party-reactive sequences, suggesting partial antigen-specific deletion that was unrelated to withdrawal success.

Reading the germline V gene gives CDR1 MNHNS and CDR2 SASEGT. Here V drops 5 bases and J drops 5 bases, and the junction holds 9 bases not matched to any gene. Reading from cysteine to phenylalanine, the CDR3 counts 15 amino acids. Here the CDR3 DNA is all that survives: 45 bases in frame from base 1. Taken with the paper, the label for time point translates to: pre-transplant. Unstimulated PBMCs, after thawing, were stained for CD3, CD4 and CD8 and then FACS-sorted into CD3+CD4+ and CD3+CD8+ populations. Each of the 8 studied subjects was randomized to immunosuppression withdrawal. The Qiagen DNeasy Blood and Tissue Kit was used to isolate genomic DNA. High-throughput TCRbeta CDR3 sequencing of frozen genomic DNA was performed by immunoSEQ, including PCR amplification, mapping, bias correction and internal controls. In the source study's methods: Productive rearrangements were retained, and unique TCRbeta sequences were defined by the CDR3 nucleotide sequence together with the V and J gene. For classification of a sequence as donor-reactive, at least 5-fold expansion in CFSE-low cells relative to unstimulated pre-transplant cells and a frequency of at least 0.01% were required. Per-subject minimum frequency thresholds, based on the lowest-template unstimulated sample, ensured at least 90% detection power. Jensen-Shannon divergence between the top 1000 TCRbeta sequences post- versus pre-transplant served as the measure of repertoire turnover. Changes in detection of donor-reactive sequences were assessed with two-sided Fisher's exact tests. The table comes from immuneACCESS by way of TCRdb, which keeps in-frame sequences with V and J called. Part of the clones is missing from these tables; in studies checked, under half for an unresolved V gene and the rest for unknown reasons. V and J calls and clone size follow that table, whereas D and trimming were derived from the DNA. The sample data list approximately 55,000 clones, and 71% of these were observed just once. The top ten clones comprise 15% of the sample.

This clone showed up just a few times. Its antigen remains undetermined. No much larger clone exists at a distance of one base, and base qualities are not known. The material sequenced was CD4+ T cells from blood, taken before liver transplant. The sequence was collected from a human donor who received a liver transplant. This chain joins TRBV6-1 to TRBJ1-1, with 9 bases aligning to TRBD1. CDR3 region: CASSSSDRGRTEAFF. The base sequence is TGTGCCAGCAGTAGTTCCGACAGGGGGAGAACTGAAGCTTTCTTT.